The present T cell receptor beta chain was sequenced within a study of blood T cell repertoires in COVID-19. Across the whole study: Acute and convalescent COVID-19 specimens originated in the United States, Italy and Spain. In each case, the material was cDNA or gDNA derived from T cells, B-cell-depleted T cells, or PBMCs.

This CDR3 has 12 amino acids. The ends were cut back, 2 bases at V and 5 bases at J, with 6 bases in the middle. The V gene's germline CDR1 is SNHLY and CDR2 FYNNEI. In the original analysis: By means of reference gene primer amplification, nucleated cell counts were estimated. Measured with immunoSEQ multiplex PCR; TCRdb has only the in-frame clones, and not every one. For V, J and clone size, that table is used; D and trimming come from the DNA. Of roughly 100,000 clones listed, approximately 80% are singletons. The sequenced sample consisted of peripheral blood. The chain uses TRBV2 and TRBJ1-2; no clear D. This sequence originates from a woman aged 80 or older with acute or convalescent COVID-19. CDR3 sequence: CASSELAYGYTF. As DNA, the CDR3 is TGTGCCAGCAGTGAACTCGCGTATGGCTACACCTTC.